This TCR beta chain was sequenced during a study of shared T cell receptors in the human thymus. The germline V gene has CDR1 MNHNS and CDR2 SASEGT. The CDR3 length is 15 residues. Unmatched junction bases numbered 9, after V lost 10 bases and J lost 3 bases. The method was immunoSEQ multiplex PCR; TCRdb's version includes in-frame clones alone and lacks a portion of them. The table has under 700,000 clones, roughly 74% seen once. These same data were also listed under a study on human thymus T cells. Per that paper: The thymus was resected at corrective cardiac surgery.

The sequence was obtained from a boy younger than two with a congenital heart defect. Sequencing was carried out using thymocytes. V usage is TRBV6-1 and J usage is TRBJ2-7, with TRBD2 identical over 13 bases. CDR3 DNA sequence: TGTGCCACTCTCCGGGGGACTAGCGGGATCTACGAGCAGTACTTC. This encodes CATLRGTSGIYEQYF.